The 10 T cell receptor beta chains listed next were all sequenced from one sample in a study of T cell changes during pregnancy in multiple sclerosis (dated by TCRdb to about 2019). Library preparation used the immunoSEQ multiplex PCR assay. In its TCRdb copy, this immuneACCESS table keeps in-frame sequences only and misses some clones. Where compared with another copy, unresolved V genes explain less than half of these, and the others have no known cause. Here the sample has approximately 90,000 clones; 90% to 95% occur a single time. Around 0.84% of the sample belongs to the ten largest clones. The sequencing used peripheral blood, collected in the third trimester of pregnancy. Receptor source: a female donor with multiple sclerosis, enrolled in a pregnancy study.

The chain couples TRBV5-1 to TRBJ2-2; 9 bases map to TRBD1. CDR3 length: 16 residues. The ends lost 3 bases at V and 1 base at J; junction bases unmatched: 4. Germline loops: CDR1 SGHRS, CDR2 YFSETQ. CDR3 loop: CASSYRQGGNTGELFF. The CDR3 DNA reads as TGCGCCAGCAGCTACCGACAGGGGGGGAACACCGGGGAGCTGTTTTTT.

This clone showed up just once. The J gene is TRBJ2-7, the V gene TRBV6-1; 7 bases are shared with TRBD1. V dropped 0 bases and J dropped 3; count of bases not matched to a gene: 5. The CDR3 totals 15 residues. In germline, CDR1 is MNHNS, CDR2 SASEGT. The DNA of the CDR3 is TGTGCCAGCAGTGAAGCAGGGGGCGAAGGCTACGAGCAGTACTTC. Its protein product is CASSEAGGEGYEQYF.

This chain links TRBV19 with TRBJ2-7; D might be TRBD2 (5 bases). The V and J ends lost 2 bases and 7 bases respectively, with 9 bases between them. This CDR3 region has 12 residues. The germline V gene has CDR1 LNHDA and CDR2 SQIVND (reference sequence). The CDR3 spells CASSIPPGEQYF. The CDR3 region has the DNA TGTGCCAGTAGTATACCTCCGGGGGAGCAGTACTTC. The full variable domain, rest sourced from reference TRBV19 and TRBJ2-7, is DGGITQSPKYLFRKEGQNVTLSCEQNLNHDAMYWYRQDPGQGLRLIYYSQIVNDFQKGDIAEGYSVSREKKESFPLTVTSAQKNPTAFYLCASSIPPGEQYFGPGTRLTVT.

V usage is TRBV7-2 and J usage is TRBJ2-5; 12 positions agree with TRBD2. The ends lost 4 bases at V and 4 bases at J; junction bases unmatched: 4. The CDR3 runs 15 residues. CDR1 and CDR2 from the germline V gene are SGHTA and FQGNSA. The CDR3 region is CASSSTSGRRETQYF. DNA for the CDR3: TGTGCCAGCAGCTCGACTAGCGGGAGACGAGAGACCCAGTACTTC.

V usage is TRBV29-1 and J usage is TRBJ2-1; 15 bases match TRBD2. Germline V lookup: CDR1 SQVTM, CDR2 ANQGSEA. This CDR3 region has 13 residues. Germline trimming cut 4 bases from V and 9 bases from J; bases unmatched to any gene: 1. CDR3 protein: CSVGTSGRGEQFF. Here the CDR3 DNA reads TGCAGCGTTGGGACTAGCGGGAGGGGTGAGCAGTTCTTC.

The chain carries TRBV7-9 and TRBJ2-1; 7 bases match TRBD2. After removal of 3 bases from V and 8 bases from J, the junction contained 10 bases not matched to a gene. This CDR3 is 15 amino acids long. Germline V gene sequence: CDR1 SEHNR, CDR2 FQNEAQ (reference sequence). As DNA, the CDR3 is TGTGCCAGCAGCTTTTTCGGGGCGGGAGTGCATGAGCAGTTCTTC. Its protein product is CASSFFGAGVHEQFF.

This chain uses TRBV5-5 with TRBJ2-1; 7 bases are shared with TRBD1. Germline CDR1 and CDR2: SGHKS and YYEKEE (reference sequence). The CDR3 is 15 residues long. Germline trimming cut 5 bases from V and 0 bases from J; bases unmatched to any gene: 5. The CDR3 bases are TGTGCCAGCAGACCCGGGACAGACTCCTACAATGAGCAGTTCTTC. Protein: CASRPGTDSYNEQFF. Together with reference TRBV5-5 and TRBJ2-1, the CDR3 gives the full variable domain: DAGVTQSPTHLIKTRGQQVTLRCSPISGHKSVSWYQQVLGQGPQFIFQYYEKEERGRGNFPDRFSARQFPNYSSELNVNALLLGDSALYLCASRPGTDSYNEQFFGPGTRLTVL.

The rearrangement joins TRBV5-1 to TRBJ2-7, with a possible D match to TRBD1 (6 bases). Trimming left V 3 bases short and J 3 bases short, with 10 bases between. Per the germline V gene, CDR1 is SGHRS and CDR2 is YFSETQ. There are 13 residues in the CDR3. For the CDR3, the DNA is TGCGCCAGCAGCTCCGGACAGCTCTACGAGCAGTACTTC. Translation: CASSSGQLYEQYF.

The chain uses TRBV19 and TRBJ2-7, with D perhaps matching TRBD2 (6 bases). V shed 5 bases and J shed 3 bases, with 11 bases lying between them. The CDR3 sequence is 13 residues long. In germline, CDR1 is LNHDA, CDR2 SQIVND (reference sequence). The CDR3: CASSAGRGYEQYF. For the CDR3, the DNA is TGTGCCAGTAGTGCGGGACGGGGCTACGAGCAGTACTTC.

The J gene is TRBJ1-1, the V gene TRBV6-1; no firm D call. V lost 6 bases, J lost 1 base, and 9 bases lay in between. CDR1 and CDR2 from the germline V gene are MNHNS and SASEGT. This CDR3 region has 13 residues. The CDR3 DNA reads TGTGCCAGCAGGGGCTCAGGGAACACTGAAGCTTTCTTT. Translating gives CASRGSGNTEAFF.